What follows is one TCR beta chain and its context. This sample is drawn from a study of control samples from healthy donors and cancer patients. TCRdb's copy holds only in-frame clones and misses some; the assay was immunoSEQ multiplex PCR. Among 90,000 to 150,000 clones, roughly nine tenths were seen once, and the ten largest hold almost 8%. V lost 2 bases, J lost 5 bases, and 9 bases lay in between. Per germline, CDR1 KGHDR and CDR2 SFDVKD. This CDR3 is 15 amino acids long. The chain recombines TRBV24-1 with TRBJ1-6, with D perhaps TRBD1 (5 bases). Sequences were obtained from blood. This clonotype was sampled from a woman in her late teens or twenties in good health. The CDR3, as DNA: TGTGCCACCAGTGATTCAGGGCAGAATAATTCACCCCTCCACTTT. Translation gives CATSDSGQNNSPLHF.